This T cell receptor (beta chain) emerged from a study of cytotoxic CD8 clonotypes in ibrutinib-treated CLL. Produced via immunoSEQ multiplex PCR; TCRdb's table is partial and in-frame only. The table has tens of thousands of clones, around 65% seen once. The sample holds one count of this clone. V was trimmed by 3 bases and J by 7 bases, leaving 13 bases between them. Germline V lookup: CDR1 SGHTA, CDR2 FQGNSA. The CDR3 is 13 amino acids. This clonotype was obtained from a human donor with chronic lymphocytic leukemia. The chain uses TRBV7-2 and TRBJ2-7; D not resolved. The sequencing here drew on PBMCs, taken after 12 months of ibrutinib treatment. For the CDR3, the DNA is TGTGCCAGCAGCTTCAAACCACAAGGAGAGCAGTACTTC. This gives the protein CASSFKPQGEQYF.